The source of this TCR beta chain is a study of cytomegalovirus exposure and HLA in healthy donors. Trimming shortened V by 2 bases and J by 7 bases, and 17 bases separated the two germline ends. The CDR3 contains 15 residues. Germline lookup yields CDR1 LGHNA and CDR2 YSLEER. The PCR had 60 Vbeta and 13 Jbeta primers. Profiling relied on immunoSEQ multiplex PCR, and the TCRdb table lists in-frame clones only, not all of them. The sample records under 150,000 clones, roughly 89% being singletons. The chain has TRBV4-3 and TRBJ1-2, with D maybe TRBD1 (6 bases). The sequence derives from a woman aged 30 to 39 in good health and CMV-seronegative. The sample taken for sequencing was PBMCs. CDR3 nucleotides: TGCGCCAGCAGCCAAAACACAGGGTTTTTTTCTGGCTACACCTTC. Its protein product is CASSQNTGFFSGYTF.